This T cell receptor beta chain came from a study of T-cell memory formation after mild COVID-19 (dated by TCRdb to about 2021). In terms of the full investigation: TCR sequence clusters from the two donors were found to be largely donor specific. In a couple of donors, T-cell clones that expanded and contracted after mild COVID-19 were followed by sequencing TCRalpha and TCRbeta repertoires longitudinally. The cohort was made up of two young adult volunteers, one female and one male, who were previously healthy.

Ficoll-Paque density gradient centrifugation was used to isolate PBMCs. This clonotype has a handful of counts. Its antigen specificity is not known. There are no base qualities to consult, and no much larger clone falls within one base. Overall results and qualifications from the work: Contracting CD4+ clones appeared mostly in the CM and EM memory subsets, whereas CD8+ clones were enriched in EMRA. The second-wave clones that peaked on day 37 were not confirmed to be SARS-CoV-2 specific. Only a couple of mild cases were covered in the study, and larger cohorts including severe cases with pre-infection samples were considered necessary. Some responding clones were found in pre-infection memory, which suggests that pre-existing cross-reactive memory T cells took part in the SARS-CoV-2 response. Clones that contracted from day 15 to 85 showed balanced CD4/CD8 phenotypes, whereas a second wave of clones that expanded from day 15 to 37 leaned towards CD4+.

Its CDR3 holds 16 amino acids, cysteine through phenylalanine. Of the read, only the CDR3 DNA is kept; its 48 bases are in frame from base 1. From V the trimming removes 0 bases and from J it removes 1 base, while the gene matches leave 1 base of the junction unaccounted for. CDR1 and CDR2 were assigned from the germline V gene (reference sequence) as MNHNY and SVGAGI. Sequenced on an Illumina NovaSeq 6000. Using 5'RACE with constant-segment primers, TCRalpha and TCRbeta cDNA libraries were constructed, with sample barcodes and unique molecular identifiers added in the process. Trizol reagent was used to extract RNA from every sample. Amplification of the libraries took two PCR steps, and the second step added a second sample barcode plus Illumina TruSeq adapters. Libraries were sequenced on an Illumina NovaSeq with 2 x 150 bp paired-end reads. Concerning the study's data processing: With migec v1.2.7, reads were demultiplexed and then collapsed into UMI-guided consensus sequences. Using mixcr v2.1.11, the UMI consensuses were aligned to TRA and TRB V and J templates and assembled into clonotypes. Clonotypes were classified as expanded or contracted when called significant by both edgeR and NoisET, with noise models trained on biological replicates. For edgeR calls, a false discovery rate-adjusted p below 0.01 and a log2 fold-change threshold of 1 were applied. As an exploratory analysis of dynamics, max-normalized trajectories of the 1000 most abundant clonotypes were examined with PCA combined with hierarchical clustering. Each responding clone was given a CD4 or CD8 phenotype based on the CD4+ and CD8+ repertoires, which had been sequenced separately. TCRdb ran its own pipeline on the public reads, namely fastp trimming at Q25 and MiXCR clone calling, and kept in-frame beta chains. Each entry merges the rows of one CDR3 protein and shows their most common DNA and genes. None of the V and J calls come from the authors' own analysis; TCRdb made them. The sample table shows about 100,000 distinct CDR3 sequences, and 8.5% to 14% are seen once. The leading ten clones occupy 40% of the sample.

Sequenced material: PBMCs or a T cell subset sorted from them (not recorded which). The sequence came from a man aged 18 to 29 who had mild COVID-19 (a few samples of this study predate the infection). The sample titles of this study are shuffled in the database, so cell type and time point are left out; the donor was told from shared clones. Here the chain combines TRBV6-6 and TRBJ2-2, with 8 junctional bases fitting TRBD2. The nucleotides read TGTGCCAGCAGTTACTCTAGCGGGGAGAACACCGGGGAGCTGTTTTTT. Protein translation: CASSYSSGENTGELFF.